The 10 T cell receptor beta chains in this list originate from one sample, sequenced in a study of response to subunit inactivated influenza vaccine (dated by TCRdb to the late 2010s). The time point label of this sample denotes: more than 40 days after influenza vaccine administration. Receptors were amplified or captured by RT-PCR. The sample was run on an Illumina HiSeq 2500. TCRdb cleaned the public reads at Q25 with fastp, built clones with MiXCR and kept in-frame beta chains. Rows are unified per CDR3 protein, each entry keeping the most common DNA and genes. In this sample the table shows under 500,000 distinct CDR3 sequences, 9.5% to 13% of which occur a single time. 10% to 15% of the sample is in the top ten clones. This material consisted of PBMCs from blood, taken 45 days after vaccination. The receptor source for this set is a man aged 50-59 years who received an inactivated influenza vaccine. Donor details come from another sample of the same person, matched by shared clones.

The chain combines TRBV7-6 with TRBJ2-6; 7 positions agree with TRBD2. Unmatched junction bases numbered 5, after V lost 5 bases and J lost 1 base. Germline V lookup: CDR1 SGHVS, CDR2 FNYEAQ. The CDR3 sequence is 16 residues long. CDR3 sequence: CASSKSGASGANVLTF. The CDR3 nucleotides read TGTGCCAGCAGCAAAAGCGGGGCTTCTGGGGCCAACGTCCTGACTTTC.

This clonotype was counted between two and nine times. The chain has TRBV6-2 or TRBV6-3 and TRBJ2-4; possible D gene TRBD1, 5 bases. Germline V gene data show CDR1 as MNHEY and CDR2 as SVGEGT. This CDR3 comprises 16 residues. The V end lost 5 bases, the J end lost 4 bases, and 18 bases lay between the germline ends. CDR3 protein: CASSQRDRTLKNIQYF. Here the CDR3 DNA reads TGTGCCAGCAGTCAAAGGGATCGGACACTAAAAAACATTCAGTACTTC.

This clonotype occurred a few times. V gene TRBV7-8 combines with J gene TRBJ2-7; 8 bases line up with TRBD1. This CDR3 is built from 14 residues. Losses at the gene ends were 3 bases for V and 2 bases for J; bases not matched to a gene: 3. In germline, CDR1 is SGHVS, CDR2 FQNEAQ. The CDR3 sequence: CASSFQTGAYEQYF. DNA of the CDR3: TGTGCCAGCAGCTTCCAGACAGGGGCCTACGAGCAGTACTTC. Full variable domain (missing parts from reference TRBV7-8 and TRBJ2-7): GAGVSQSPRYKVAKRGQDVALRCDPISGHVSLFWYQQALGQGPEFLTYFQNEAQLDKSGLPSDRFFAERPEGSVSTLKIQRTQQEDSAVYLCASSFQTGAYEQYFGPGTRLTVT.

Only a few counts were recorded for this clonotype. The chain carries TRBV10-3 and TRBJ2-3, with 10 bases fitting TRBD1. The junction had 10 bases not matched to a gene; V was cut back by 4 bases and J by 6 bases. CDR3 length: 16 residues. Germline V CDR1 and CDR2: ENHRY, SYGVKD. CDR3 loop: CAISGKTGGITDTQYF. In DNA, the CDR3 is TGTGCCATCAGTGGAAAGACAGGGGGCATAACGGATACGCAGTATTTT.

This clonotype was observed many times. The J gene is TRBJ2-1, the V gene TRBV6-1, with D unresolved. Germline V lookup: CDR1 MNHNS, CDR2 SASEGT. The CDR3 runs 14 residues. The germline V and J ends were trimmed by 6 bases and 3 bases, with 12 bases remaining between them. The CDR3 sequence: CASRPRWVYNEQFF. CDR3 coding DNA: TGTGCCAGCAGGCCACGGTGGGTCTACAATGAGCAGTTCTTC.

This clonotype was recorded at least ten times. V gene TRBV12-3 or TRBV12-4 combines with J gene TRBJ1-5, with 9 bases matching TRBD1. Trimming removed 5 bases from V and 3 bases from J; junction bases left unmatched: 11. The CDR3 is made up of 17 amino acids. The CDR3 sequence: CASSPGTGTAINQPQHF. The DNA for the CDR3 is TGTGCCAGCAGTCCCGGGACAGGGACCGCCATCAATCAGCCCCAGCATTTT.

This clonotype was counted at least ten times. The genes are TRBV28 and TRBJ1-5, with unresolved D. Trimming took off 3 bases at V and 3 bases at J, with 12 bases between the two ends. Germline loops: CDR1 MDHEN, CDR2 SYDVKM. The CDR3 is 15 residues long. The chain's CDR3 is CASSFGRGSNQPQHF. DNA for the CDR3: TGTGCCAGCAGTTTTGGCCGAGGGTCCAATCAGCCCCAGCATTTT. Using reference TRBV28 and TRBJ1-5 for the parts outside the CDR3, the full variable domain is DVKVTQSSRYLVKRTGEKVFLECVQDMDHENMFWYRQDPGLGLRLIYFSYDVKMKEKGDIPEGYSVSREKKERFSLILESASTNQTSMYLCASSFGRGSNQPQHFGDGTRLSIL.

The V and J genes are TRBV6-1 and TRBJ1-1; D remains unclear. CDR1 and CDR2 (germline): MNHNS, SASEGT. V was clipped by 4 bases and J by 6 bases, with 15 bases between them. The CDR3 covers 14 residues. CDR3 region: CASSVGSRPAEAFF. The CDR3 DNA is TGTGCCAGCAGTGTAGGGTCGAGACCCGCTGAAGCTTTCTTT.

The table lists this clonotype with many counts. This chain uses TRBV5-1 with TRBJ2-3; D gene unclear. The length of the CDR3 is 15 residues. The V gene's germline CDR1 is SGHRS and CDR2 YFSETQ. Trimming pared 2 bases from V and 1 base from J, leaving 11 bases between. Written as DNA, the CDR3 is TGCGCCAGCAGCTTAGCAAATACGCGCACAGATACGCAGTATTTT. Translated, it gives CASSLANTRTDTQYF.

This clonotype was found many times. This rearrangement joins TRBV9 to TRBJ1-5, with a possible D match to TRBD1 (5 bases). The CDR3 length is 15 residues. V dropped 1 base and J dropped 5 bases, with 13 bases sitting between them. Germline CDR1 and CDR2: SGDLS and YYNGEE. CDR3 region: CASSVSGTVDQPQHF. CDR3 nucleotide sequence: TGTGCCAGCAGCGTATCAGGGACCGTGGATCAGCCCCAGCATTTT.